This TCR beta chain was identified during a study of blood T cells in healthy people across ages. A second PCR of about 7 to 12 cycles used a sample-barcoded 5' primer and a J-beta primer mix. Every molecule of cDNA carried a tag from a template-switch adaptor with 12 random nucleotides. TCRdb re-called the 5' RACE reads with MiXCR, one entry per CDR3 protein. The table shows some 1.8 million distinct CDR3 sequences, with roughly two fifths occurring only once. Isolation of PBMCs gave at least 6 million cells per sample. From germline, CDR1 is DFQATT and CDR2 SNEGSKA (reference sequence). The CDR3 contains 13 residues. V was shortened by 4 bases and J by 8 bases, with 17 bases between the two germline ends.

The clonotype comes from a human donor in good health. Material: blood. The V call is TRBV20-1, the J call TRBJ1-2, with unresolved D. Here the CDR3 reads CSAIGSPMEGYTF. CDR3 in DNA: TGCAGTGCTATCGGTAGCCCGATGGAGGGCTACACCTTC.